This T cell receptor (beta chain) was identified in a study of control samples from healthy donors and cancer patients (dated by TCRdb to 2018 to 2021). About this clone: What antigen it recognizes has not been identified. Per-base quality was not reported, and no clone a single base away is much larger than it.

Libraries were built with the immunoSEQ multiplex PCR assay. The table was pulled from immuneACCESS by TCRdb, which kept in-frame rearrangements only. Such tables lose some clones; where checked, under half of the loss comes from unresolved V genes, and the rest has no known cause. For this sample the table gives about 190,000 clones, of which approximately 92% were detected only once. Of the sample, more than 1.1% is held by the ten largest clones. Measured from the cysteine to the phenylalanine, the CDR3 is 15 residues long. Only the CDR3 DNA is retained, 45 bases long and in frame from the first base. From the germline V gene, CDR1 is SNHLY and CDR2 is FYNNEI. The V and J ends are trimmed by 4 bases and 0 bases, leaving 9 bases between them.

The rearranged chain carries TRBV2 and TRBJ2-2, with the D gene call left open. Input material: blood. The sequence came from a man between 18 and 35 years old in good health. The CDR3 sequence is CASSARATNTGELFF. The DNA reads as follows: TGTGCCAGCAGTGCTCGGGCGACGAACACCGGGGAGCTGTTTTTT.